This passage covers 15 T cell receptor beta chains from one sample sequenced in a study of T cells of healthy individuals. A single record per CDR3 protein comes from TCRdb applying MiXCR to the 5' RACE reads. The repertoire consists of 60,000 to 80,000 distinct CDR3 sequences, with roughly 17% occurring once and the leading ten covering about 4.3%. These receptors came from a human donor in good health.

The sample holds a few counts of this clonotype. The chain couples TRBV29-1 to TRBJ2-1, with 8 bases that match TRBD1. Trimming removed 7 bases from V and 6 bases from J; junction bases left unmatched: 11. The CDR3 is 14 amino acids. Germline assignment: CDR1 SQVTM and CDR2 ANQGSEA. CDR3 sequence reads: CSAVGDRRGNEQFF. CDR3 nucleotides: TGCAGCGCTGTTGGGGACAGGAGGGGCAATGAGCAGTTCTTC.

This clonotype showed up many times. The V call is TRBV20-1, the J call TRBJ2-1; 8 bases line up with TRBD1. The CDR3 extends over 14 amino acids. Trimming at V came to 6 bases and at J to 10 bases, leaving 14 bases not matched to a gene. Germline assignment: CDR1 DFQATT and CDR2 SNEGSKA (reference sequence). This CDR3 reads CSAPEPQGVGEQFF. CDR3 DNA sequence: TGCAGTGCCCCCGAACCACAGGGGGTCGGGGAGCAGTTCTTC.

Many counts were recorded for this clonotype. CDR3 sequence reads: CASKTGGQTQYF. In DNA form, the CDR3 reads TGTGCCAGTAAGACAGGGGGTCAGACCCAGTACTTC. This sequence joins TRBV19 and TRBJ2-5; TRBD1 matches 9 bases. The germline gives CDR1 LNHDA, CDR2 SQIVND (reference sequence). V lost 7 bases, J lost 6 bases, and 3 bases stayed unmatched. This CDR3 is built from 12 residues.

The table lists this clonotype with many counts. The chain uses TRBV5-5 and TRBJ1-1; TRBD1 matches at 8 bases. V gave up 3 bases and J gave up 8 bases; unmatched junction bases: 0. Germline CDR1 and CDR2: SGHKS and YYEKEE (reference sequence). This CDR3 is 11 amino acids long. CDR3 DNA: TGTGCCAGCAGCTGGACAGGGGAAGCTTTCTTT. This codes for CASSWTGEAFF.

This clonotype was counted only a few times. The chain is built from TRBV12-3 or TRBV12-4 and TRBJ2-2, with a possible D match to TRBD2 (5 bases). V lost 7 bases, J lost 4 bases, and 19 bases lay in between. This CDR3 spans 16 amino acids. For the CDR3, the DNA is TGTGCCAGCACCTCATATTCTAGCCGGGGCACCGGGGAGCTGTTTTTT. It yields the protein CASTSYSSRGTGELFF.

This clonotype was seen a handful of times. The chain combines TRBV11-1 with TRBJ2-3, with a tentative D call TRBD1 (6 bases). The CDR3 spans 15 residues. Looked up from germline, CDR1 is SGHAT and CDR2 is FQDESV (reference sequence). V dropped 2 bases and J dropped 3 bases, with 12 bases sitting between them. CDR3 DNA sequence: TGTGCCAGCAGCTTATGGGGGCATTCGACAGATACGCAGTATTTT. Its translation: CASSLWGHSTDTQYF.

Ten or more counts support this clonotype. CDR3 protein: CASSPGQFYGYTF. Written as DNA, the CDR3 is TGCGCCAGCAGCCCGGGACAGTTCTATGGCTACACCTTC. V gene TRBV4-1 combines with J gene TRBJ1-2, with 7 bases fitting TRBD1. The CDR3 sequence is 13 residues long. Germline-derived CDR1 and CDR2 are MGHRA and YSYEKL. With V trimmed by 4 bases and J by 4 bases, 3 bases remained unmatched.

The table lists this clonotype with a few counts. This rearrangement joins TRBV27 to TRBJ1-2; 7 positions match TRBD1. V was clipped by 10 bases and J by 2 bases; unmatched bases: 4. Germline CDR1 reads MNHEY; CDR2 reads SMNVEV (reference sequence). CDR3 length: 12 amino acids. In DNA form, the CDR3 reads TGTGCCACCTTGGGACAGAACTATGGCTACACCTTC. Encoded protein: CATLGQNYGYTF.

This clonotype was detected ten times or more. The V gene is TRBV5-6, the J gene TRBJ2-5; D remains ambiguous. Germline CDR1 and CDR2: SGHDT and YYEEEE. The CDR3 contains 13 residues. The ends were cut back, 2 bases at V and 2 bases at J, with 7 bases in the middle. The CDR3 loop is CASSFLEQETQYF. The CDR3 DNA reads as TGTGCCAGCAGCTTCCTAGAGCAAGAGACCCAGTACTTC.

This clonotype was observed at least ten times. DNA for the CDR3: TGCGCCAGCAGCCAAGAGGCGGGGGTCGAGTGGGGACTGTTTTTT. Amino acids: CASSQEAGVEWGLFF. This chain joins TRBV4-3 and TRBJ1-4, with D perhaps TRBD1 (5 bases). Per germline, CDR1 LGHNA and CDR2 YSLEER. The CDR3 has 15 residues. Trimming stripped 0 bases from V and 13 bases from J, with 18 bases between.

Regarding this clonotype: This could be a read error, since a much larger clone is one nucleotide away. This sequence joins TRBV4-1 and TRBJ2-3, with a weak D call TRBD2 (6 bases). V was cut by 1 base and J by 3 bases, with 11 bases left in between. Germline CDR1 MGHRA, CDR2 YSYEKL. The CDR3 totals 15 residues. Here the CDR3 reads CASSQVKGRTDTQYF. The CDR3, as DNA: TGCGCCAGCAGCCAAGTCAAGGGGAGGACAGATACGCAGTATTTT.

This clonotype has at least ten counts. The V call is TRBV7-9, the J call TRBJ2-1, with 10 bases that match TRBD2. The V gene's germline CDR1 is SEHNR and CDR2 FQNEAQ (reference sequence). The CDR3 loop spans 15 amino acids. The V and J ends lost 5 bases and 8 bases, in that order; junction bases with no gene match: 9. CDR3 in DNA: TGTGCCAGCAGCAATAGCGGGGGGCCCGGAGATGAGCAGTTCTTC. The encoded protein is CASSNSGGPGDEQFF.

This clonotype was detected only a few times. V gene TRBV5-1 combines with J gene TRBJ1-2; no clear D. Germline V gene sequence: CDR1 SGHRS, CDR2 YFSETQ. Trimming cost V 2 bases and J 4 bases, with 12 bases left between them. The CDR3 covers 14 residues. Written as DNA, the CDR3 is TGCGCCAGCAGCTTCGAGGGTTCTGTCTATGGCTACACCTTC. This sequence encodes CASSFEGSVYGYTF.

This clonotype was detected many times. The chain recombines TRBV5-1 with TRBJ2-1; the D gene is possibly TRBD2 (6 bases). Germline loops: CDR1 SGHRS, CDR2 YFSETQ. Between the trimmed V and J ends, which lost 5 bases and 6 bases, there was a span of 9 bases. The CDR3 consists of 12 residues. CDR3 in DNA: TGCGCCAGCAGTATGGGGGGCAATGAGCAGTTCTTC. It yields the protein CASSMGGNEQFF.

In this sample, this clonotype turned up a few times. The genes are TRBV4-3 and TRBJ2-1; 7 bases line up with TRBD2. There are 15 residues in the CDR3. Germline loops: CDR1 LGHNA, CDR2 YSLEER. J lost 8 bases, V lost 0 bases, and 7 bases had no gene match. CDR3 bases: TGCGCCAGCAGCCAAGACGAACTAGCGCTGGATGAGCAGTTCTTC. Translating it yields CASSQDELALDEQFF.